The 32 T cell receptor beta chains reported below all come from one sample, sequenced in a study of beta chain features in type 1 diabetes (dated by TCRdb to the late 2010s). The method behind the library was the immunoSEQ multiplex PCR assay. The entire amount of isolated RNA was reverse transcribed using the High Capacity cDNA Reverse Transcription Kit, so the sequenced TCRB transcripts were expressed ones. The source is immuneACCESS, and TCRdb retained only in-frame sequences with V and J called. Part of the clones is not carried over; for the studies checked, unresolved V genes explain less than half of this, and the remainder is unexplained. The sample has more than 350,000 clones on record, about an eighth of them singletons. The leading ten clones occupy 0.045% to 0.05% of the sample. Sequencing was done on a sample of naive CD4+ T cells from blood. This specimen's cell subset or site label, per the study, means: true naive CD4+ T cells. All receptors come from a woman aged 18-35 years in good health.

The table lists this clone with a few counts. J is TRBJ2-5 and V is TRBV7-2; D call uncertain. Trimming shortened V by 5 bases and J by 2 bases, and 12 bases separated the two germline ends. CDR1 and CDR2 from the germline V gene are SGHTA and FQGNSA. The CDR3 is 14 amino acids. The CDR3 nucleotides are TGTGCCAGCAGCCCCCTAGGGTGGCAAGAGACCCAGTACTTC. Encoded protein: CASSPLGWQETQYF.

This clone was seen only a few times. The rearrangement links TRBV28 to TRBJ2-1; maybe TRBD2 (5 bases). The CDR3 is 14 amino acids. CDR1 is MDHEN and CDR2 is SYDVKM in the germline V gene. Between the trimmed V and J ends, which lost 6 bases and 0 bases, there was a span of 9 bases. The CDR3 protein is CASRTISSYNEQFF. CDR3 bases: TGTGCCAGCAGGACTATCAGCTCCTACAATGAGCAGTTCTTC.

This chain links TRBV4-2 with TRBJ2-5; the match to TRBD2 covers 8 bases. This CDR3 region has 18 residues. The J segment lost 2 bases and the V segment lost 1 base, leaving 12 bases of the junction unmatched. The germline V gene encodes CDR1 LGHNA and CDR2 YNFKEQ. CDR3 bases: TGTGCCAGCAGCCAAGGGAAGTTTAGGAGCGGGAGACAAGAGACCCAGTACTTC. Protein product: CASSQGKFRSGRQETQYF.

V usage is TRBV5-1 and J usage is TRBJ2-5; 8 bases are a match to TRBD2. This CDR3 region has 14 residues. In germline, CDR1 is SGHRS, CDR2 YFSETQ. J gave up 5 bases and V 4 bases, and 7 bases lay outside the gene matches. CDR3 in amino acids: CASSGISGSETQYF. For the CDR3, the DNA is TGCGCCAGCAGCGGGATAAGCGGGAGCGAGACCCAGTACTTC. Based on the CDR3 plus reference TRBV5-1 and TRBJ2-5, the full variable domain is KAGVTQTPRYLIKTRGQQVTLSCSPISGHRSVSWYQQTPGQGLQFLFEYFSETQRNKGNFPGRFSGRQFSNSRSEMNVSTLELGDSALYLCASSGISGSETQYFGPGTRLLVL.

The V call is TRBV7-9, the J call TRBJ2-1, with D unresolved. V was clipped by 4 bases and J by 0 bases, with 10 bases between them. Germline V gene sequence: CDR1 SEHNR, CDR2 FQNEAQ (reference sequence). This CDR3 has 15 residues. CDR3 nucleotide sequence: TGTGCCAGCAGCTCGACCCGATCCTCCTACAATGAGCAGTTCTTC. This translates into CASSSTRSSYNEQFF.

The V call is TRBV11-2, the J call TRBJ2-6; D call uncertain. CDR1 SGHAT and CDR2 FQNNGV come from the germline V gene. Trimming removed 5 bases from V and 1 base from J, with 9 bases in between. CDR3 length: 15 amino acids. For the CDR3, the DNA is TGTGCCAGCAGCCATCTCCGATCTGGGGCCAACGTCCTGACTTTC. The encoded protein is CASSHLRSGANVLTF.

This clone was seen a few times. As DNA, the CDR3 is TGTGCCAGCAGCCAAGAGCCAGGGTCAGCCGAAAAGCATTTT. It is translated as CASSQEPGSAEKHF. V usage is TRBV4-2 and J usage is TRBJ1-5, with TRBD1 as a possible D gene (5 bases). Germline CDR1 LGHNA, CDR2 YNFKEQ. The CDR3 totals 14 residues. The V gene lost 0 bases and the J gene lost 14 bases, with 17 bases spanning the gap.

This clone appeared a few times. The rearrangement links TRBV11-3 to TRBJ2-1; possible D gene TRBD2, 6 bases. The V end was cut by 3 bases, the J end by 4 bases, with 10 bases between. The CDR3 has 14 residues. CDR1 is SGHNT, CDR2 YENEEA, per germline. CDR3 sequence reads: CASSFRGGYNEQFF. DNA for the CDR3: TGTGCCAGCAGCTTTCGTGGAGGGTACAATGAGCAGTTCTTC.

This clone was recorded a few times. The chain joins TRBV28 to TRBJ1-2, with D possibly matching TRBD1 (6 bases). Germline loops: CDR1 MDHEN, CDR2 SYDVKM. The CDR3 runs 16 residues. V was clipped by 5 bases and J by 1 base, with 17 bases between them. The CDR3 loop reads CASSVPGQGLNYGYTF. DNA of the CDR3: TGTGCCAGCAGTGTCCCCGGGCAGGGGCTTAACTATGGCTACACCTTC.

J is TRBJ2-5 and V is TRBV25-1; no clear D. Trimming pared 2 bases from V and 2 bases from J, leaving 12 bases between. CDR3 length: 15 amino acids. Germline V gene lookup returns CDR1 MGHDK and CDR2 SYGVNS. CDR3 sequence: CASSEPGLRQETQYF. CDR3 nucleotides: TGTGCCAGCAGTGAACCCGGGCTACGACAAGAGACCCAGTACTTC.

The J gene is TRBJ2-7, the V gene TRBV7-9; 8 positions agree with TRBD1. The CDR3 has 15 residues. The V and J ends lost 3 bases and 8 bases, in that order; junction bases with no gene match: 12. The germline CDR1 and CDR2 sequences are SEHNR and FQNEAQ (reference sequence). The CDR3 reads CASSFPGTGAPQQYF. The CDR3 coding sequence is TGTGCCAGCAGCTTCCCCGGGACAGGAGCCCCCCAGCAGTACTTC.

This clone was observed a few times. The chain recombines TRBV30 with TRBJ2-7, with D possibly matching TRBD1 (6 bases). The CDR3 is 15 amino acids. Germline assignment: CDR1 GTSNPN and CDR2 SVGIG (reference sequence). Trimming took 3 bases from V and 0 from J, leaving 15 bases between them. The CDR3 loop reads CAWSANRASSYEQYF. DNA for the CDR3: TGTGCCTGGAGCGCTAACAGGGCTAGCTCCTACGAGCAGTACTTC.

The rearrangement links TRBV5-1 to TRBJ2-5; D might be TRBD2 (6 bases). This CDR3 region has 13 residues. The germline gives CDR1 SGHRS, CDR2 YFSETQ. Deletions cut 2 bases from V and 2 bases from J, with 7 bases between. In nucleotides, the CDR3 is TGCGCCAGCAGCTTTGCGGGACAAGAGACCCAGTACTTC. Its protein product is CASSFAGQETQYF. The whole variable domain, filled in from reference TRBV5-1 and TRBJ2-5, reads KAGVTQTPRYLIKTRGQQVTLSCSPISGHRSVSWYQQTPGQGLQFLFEYFSETQRNKGNFPGRFSGRQFSNSRSEMNVSTLELGDSALYLCASSFAGQETQYFGPGTRLLVL.

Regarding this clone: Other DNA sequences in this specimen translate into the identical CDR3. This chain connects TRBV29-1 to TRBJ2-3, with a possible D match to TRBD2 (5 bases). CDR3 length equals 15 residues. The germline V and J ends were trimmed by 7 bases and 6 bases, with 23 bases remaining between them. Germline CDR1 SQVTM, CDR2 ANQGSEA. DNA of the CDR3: TGCAGCGGTGGGCGAGGGCAGGTCCTTTGGGATACGCAGTATTTT. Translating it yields CSGGRGQVLWDTQYF.

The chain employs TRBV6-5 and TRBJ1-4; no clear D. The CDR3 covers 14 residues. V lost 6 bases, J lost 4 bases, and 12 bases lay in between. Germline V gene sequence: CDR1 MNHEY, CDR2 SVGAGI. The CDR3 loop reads CASSPSGNNEKLFF. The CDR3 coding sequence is TGTGCCAGCAGCCCCTCCGGGAATAATGAAAAACTGTTTTTT.

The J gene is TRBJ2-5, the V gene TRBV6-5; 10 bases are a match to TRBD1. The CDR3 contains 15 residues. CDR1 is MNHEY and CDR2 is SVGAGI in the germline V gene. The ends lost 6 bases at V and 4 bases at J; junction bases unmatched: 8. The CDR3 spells CASRPDRGRVETQYF. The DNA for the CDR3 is TGTGCCAGCAGACCTGACAGGGGGCGGGTAGAGACCCAGTACTTC.

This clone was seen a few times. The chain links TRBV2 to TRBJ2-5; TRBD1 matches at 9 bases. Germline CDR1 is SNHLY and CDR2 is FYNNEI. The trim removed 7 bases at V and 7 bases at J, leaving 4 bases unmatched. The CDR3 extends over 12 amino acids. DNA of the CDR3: TGTGCCAGCATCCCGGACAGGGGGACCCAGTACTTC. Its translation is CASIPDRGTQYF.

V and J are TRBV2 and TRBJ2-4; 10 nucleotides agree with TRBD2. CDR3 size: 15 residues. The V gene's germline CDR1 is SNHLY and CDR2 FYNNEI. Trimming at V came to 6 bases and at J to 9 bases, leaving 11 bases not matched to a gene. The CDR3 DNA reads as TGTGCCAGCAGAACCTTAGCGGGGGGCCCCGGCATTCAGTACTTC. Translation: CASRTLAGGPGIQYF.

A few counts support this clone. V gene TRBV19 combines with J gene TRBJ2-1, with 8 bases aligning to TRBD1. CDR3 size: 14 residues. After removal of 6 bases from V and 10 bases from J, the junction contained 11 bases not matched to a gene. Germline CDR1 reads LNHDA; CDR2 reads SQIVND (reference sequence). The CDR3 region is CASRTQGQAGEQFF. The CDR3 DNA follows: TGTGCCAGTAGGACGCAGGGACAGGCTGGGGAGCAGTTCTTC.

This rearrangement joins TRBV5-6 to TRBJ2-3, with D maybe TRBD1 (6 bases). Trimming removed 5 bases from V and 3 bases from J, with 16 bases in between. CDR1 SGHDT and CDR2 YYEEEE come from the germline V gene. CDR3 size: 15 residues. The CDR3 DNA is TGTGCCAGCAGACTTACAGGGTCTGCAACAGATACGCAGTATTTT. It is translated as CASRLTGSATDTQYF.

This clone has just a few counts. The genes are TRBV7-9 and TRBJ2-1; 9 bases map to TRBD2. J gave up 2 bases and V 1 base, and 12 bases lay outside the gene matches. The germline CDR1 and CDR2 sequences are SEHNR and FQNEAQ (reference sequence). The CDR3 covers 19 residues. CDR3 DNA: TGTGCCAGCAGCTTAGTTCCGGGGATGTCTAGCGGGACCTACAATGAGCAGTTCTTC. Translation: CASSLVPGMSSGTYNEQFF.

CDR3 DNA: TGTGCCAGCAGCCGAACGAGTGGTGAGCAGTTCTTC. It yields the protein CASSRTSGEQFF. This chain links TRBV4-2 with TRBJ2-1; D is unclear. Germline CDR1 reads LGHNA; CDR2 reads YNFKEQ. Trimming took off 4 bases at V and 9 bases at J, with 10 bases between the two ends. CDR3 length: 12 residues.

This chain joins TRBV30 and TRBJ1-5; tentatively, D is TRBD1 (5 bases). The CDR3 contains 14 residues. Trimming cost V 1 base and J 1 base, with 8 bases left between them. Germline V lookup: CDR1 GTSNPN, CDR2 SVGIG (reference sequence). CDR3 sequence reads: CAWSGQGSNQPQHF. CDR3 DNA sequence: TGTGCCTGGAGTGGGCAGGGAAGCAATCAGCCCCAGCATTTT.

Here the CDR3 reads CASSPGTEREQYF. Written as DNA, the CDR3 is TGTGCCAGCTCACCAGGGACAGAGAGGGAGCAGTACTTC. The rearrangement uses TRBV18 and TRBJ2-7; 7 positions agree with TRBD1. The CDR3 consists of 13 residues. Trimming took 2 bases from V and 7 from J; bases not matched to a gene: 5. The germline gives CDR1 KGHSH, CDR2 LQKENI.

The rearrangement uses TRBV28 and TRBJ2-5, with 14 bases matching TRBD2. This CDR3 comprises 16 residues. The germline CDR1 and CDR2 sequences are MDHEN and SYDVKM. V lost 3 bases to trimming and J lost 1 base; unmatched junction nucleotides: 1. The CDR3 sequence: CASSLTSGRAQETQYF. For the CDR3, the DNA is TGTGCCAGCAGTTTGACTAGCGGGAGGGCCCAAGAGACCCAGTACTTC.

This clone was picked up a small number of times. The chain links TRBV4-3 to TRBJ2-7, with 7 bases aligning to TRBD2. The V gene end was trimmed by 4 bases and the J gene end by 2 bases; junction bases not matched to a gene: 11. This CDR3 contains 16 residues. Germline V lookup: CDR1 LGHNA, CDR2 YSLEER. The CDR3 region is CASSREAGPNAYEQYF. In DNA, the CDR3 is TGCGCCAGCAGCCGAGAAGCGGGACCAAATGCCTACGAGCAGTACTTC.

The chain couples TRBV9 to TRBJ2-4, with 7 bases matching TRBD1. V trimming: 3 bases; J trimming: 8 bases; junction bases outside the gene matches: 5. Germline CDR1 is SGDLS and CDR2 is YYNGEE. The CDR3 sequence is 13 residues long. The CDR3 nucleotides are TGTGCCAGCAGCGAGGGGACAGTGGACATTCAGTACTTC. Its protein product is CASSEGTVDIQYF. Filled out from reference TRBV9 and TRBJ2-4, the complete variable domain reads DSGVTQTPKHLITATGQRVTLRCSPRSGDLSVYWYQQSLDQGLQFLIQYYNGEERAKGNILERFSAQQFPDLHSELNLSSLELGDSALYFCASSEGTVDIQYFGAGTRLSVL.

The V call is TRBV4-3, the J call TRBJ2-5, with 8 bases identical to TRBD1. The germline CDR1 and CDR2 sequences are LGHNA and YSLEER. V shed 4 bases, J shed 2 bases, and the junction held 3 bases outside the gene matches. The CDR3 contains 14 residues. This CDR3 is CASSLRTGQETQYF. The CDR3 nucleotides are TGCGCCAGCAGCCTCCGGACAGGGCAAGAGACCCAGTACTTC.

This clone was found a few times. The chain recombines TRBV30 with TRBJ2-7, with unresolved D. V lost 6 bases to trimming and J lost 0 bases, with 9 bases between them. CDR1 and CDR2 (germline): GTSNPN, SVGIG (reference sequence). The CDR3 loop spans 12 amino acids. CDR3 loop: CACSYHSYEQYF. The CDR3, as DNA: TGTGCCTGTTCATATCACTCCTACGAGCAGTACTTC.

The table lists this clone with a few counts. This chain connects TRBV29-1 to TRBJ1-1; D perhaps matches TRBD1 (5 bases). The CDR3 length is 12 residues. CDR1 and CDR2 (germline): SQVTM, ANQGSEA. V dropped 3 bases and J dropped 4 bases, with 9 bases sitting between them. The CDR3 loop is CSVDRAGTEAFF. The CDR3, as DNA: TGCAGCGTTGACAGGGCGGGCACTGAAGCTTTCTTT.

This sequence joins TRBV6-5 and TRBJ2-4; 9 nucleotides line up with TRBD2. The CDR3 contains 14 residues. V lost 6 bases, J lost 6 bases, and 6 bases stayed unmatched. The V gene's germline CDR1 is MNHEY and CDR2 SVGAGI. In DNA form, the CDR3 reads TGTGCCAGCAGATCGGGACTAGCCTCAAACATTCAGTACTTC. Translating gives CASRSGLASNIQYF.

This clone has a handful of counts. CDR3 DNA: TGTGCCATCAGTGAGACAACAGCTAACTATGGCTACACCTTC. Encoded protein: CAISETTANYGYTF. V and J are TRBV10-3 and TRBJ1-2; D is uncertain. The CDR3 is made up of 14 amino acids. Looked up from germline, CDR1 is ENHRY and CDR2 is SYGVKD. The V end was cut by 2 bases, the J end by 0 bases, with 7 bases between.